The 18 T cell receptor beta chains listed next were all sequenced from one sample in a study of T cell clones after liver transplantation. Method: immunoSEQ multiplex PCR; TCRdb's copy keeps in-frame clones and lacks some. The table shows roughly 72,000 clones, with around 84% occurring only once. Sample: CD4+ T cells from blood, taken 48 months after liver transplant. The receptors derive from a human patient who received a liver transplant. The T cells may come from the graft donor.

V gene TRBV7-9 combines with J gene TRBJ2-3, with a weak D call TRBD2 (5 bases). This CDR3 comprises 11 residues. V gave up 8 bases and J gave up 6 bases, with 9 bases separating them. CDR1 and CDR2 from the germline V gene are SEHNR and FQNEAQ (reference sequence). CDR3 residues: CASEGADTQYF. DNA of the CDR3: TGTGCCAGCGAGGGAGCCGATACGCAGTATTTT.

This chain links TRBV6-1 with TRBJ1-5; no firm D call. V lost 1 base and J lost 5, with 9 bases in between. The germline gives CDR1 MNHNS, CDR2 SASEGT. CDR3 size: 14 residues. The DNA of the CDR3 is TGTGCCAGCAGTGAAGGGCGGGCCTATCAGCCCCAGCATTTT. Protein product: CASSEGRAYQPQHF.

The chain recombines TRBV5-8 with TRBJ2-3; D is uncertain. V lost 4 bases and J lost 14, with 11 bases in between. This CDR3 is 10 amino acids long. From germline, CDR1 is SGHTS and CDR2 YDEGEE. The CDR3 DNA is TGTGCCAGCAGCCTCGGGTCAGGGTATTTT. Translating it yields CASSLGSGYF.

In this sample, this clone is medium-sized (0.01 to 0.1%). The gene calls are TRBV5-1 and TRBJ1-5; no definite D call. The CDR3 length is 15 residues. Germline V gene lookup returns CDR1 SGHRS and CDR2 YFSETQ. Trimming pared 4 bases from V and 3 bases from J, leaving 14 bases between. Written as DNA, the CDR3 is TGCGCCAGCAGCGTACACGGGGAACCCAATCAGCCCCAGCATTTT. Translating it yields CASSVHGEPNQPQHF.

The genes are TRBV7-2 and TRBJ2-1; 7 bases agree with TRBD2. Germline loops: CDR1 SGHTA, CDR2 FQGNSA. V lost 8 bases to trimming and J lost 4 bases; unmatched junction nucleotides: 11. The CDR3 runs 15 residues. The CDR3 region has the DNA TGTGCCAGCGCACTGGGGCGGGAGAGATACAATGAGCAGTTCTTC. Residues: CASALGRERYNEQFF.

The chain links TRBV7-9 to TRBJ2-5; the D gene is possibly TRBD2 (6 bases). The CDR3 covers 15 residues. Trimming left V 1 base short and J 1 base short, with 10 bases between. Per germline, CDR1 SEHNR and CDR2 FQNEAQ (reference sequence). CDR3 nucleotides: TGTGCCAGCAGCTTAGTTTTTAGCGGCCAAGAGACCCAGTACTTC. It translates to CASSLVFSGQETQYF.

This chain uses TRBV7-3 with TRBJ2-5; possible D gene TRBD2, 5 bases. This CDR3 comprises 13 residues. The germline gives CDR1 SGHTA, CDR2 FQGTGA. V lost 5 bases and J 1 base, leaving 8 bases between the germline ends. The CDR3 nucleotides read TGTGCCAGCAGCCCCGCGGGCCAAGAGACCCAGTACTTC. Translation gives CASSPAGQETQYF.

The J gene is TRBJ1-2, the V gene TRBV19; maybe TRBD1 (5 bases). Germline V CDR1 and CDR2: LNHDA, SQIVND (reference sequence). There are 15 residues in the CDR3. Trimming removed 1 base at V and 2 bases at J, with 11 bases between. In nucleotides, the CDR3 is TGTGCCAGTAGTATAGCCTACAGGAGAAACTATGGCTACACCTTC. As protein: CASSIAYRRNYGYTF.

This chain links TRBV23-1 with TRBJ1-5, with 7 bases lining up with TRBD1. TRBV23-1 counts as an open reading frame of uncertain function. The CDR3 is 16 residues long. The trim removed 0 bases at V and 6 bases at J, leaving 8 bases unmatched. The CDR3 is CASSQSKRGRFQPQHF. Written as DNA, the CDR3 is TGCGCCAGCAGTCAATCGAAAAGGGGGCGTTTTCAGCCCCAGCATTTT.

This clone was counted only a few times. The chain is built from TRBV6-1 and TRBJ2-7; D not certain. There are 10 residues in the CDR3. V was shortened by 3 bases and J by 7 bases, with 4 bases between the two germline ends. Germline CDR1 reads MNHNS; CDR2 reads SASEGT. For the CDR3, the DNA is TGTGCCAGCAGTGAGCGGGAGCAGTACTTC. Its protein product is CASSEREQYF.

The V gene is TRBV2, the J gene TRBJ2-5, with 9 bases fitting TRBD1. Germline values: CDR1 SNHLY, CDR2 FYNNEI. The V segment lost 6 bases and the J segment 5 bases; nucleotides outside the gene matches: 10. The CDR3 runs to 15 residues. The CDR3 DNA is TGTGCCAGCAGAGGAAACAGGGGGCCGGAGGAGACCCAGTACTTC. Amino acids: CASRGNRGPEETQYF.

The chain's CDR3 is CASSQDMGRGVEQYF. In nucleotides, the CDR3 is TGTGCCAGCAGCCAAGATATGGGGAGAGGCGTCGAGCAGTACTTC. The V and J genes are TRBV4-2 and TRBJ2-7; the D gene is possibly TRBD2 (5 bases). CDR3 length: 15 amino acids. Germline-derived CDR1 and CDR2 are LGHNA and YNFKEQ. V lost 0 bases and J 6 bases, leaving 15 bases between the germline ends.

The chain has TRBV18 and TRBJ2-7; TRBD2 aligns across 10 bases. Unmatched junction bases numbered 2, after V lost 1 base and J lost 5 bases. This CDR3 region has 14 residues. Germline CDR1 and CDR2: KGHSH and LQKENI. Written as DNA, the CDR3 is TGTGCCAGCTCACCACGCCTAGCGGGGGACGAGCAGTACTTC. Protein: CASSPRLAGDEQYF.

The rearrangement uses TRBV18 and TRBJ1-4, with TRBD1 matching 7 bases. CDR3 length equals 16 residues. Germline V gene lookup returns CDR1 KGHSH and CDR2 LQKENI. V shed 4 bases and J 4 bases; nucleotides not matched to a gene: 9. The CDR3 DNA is TGTGCCAGCTCACTAACCCGGGACAGACTTAATGAAAAACTGTTTTTT. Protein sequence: CASSLTRDRLNEKLFF.

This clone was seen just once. Here the CDR3 reads CASSSDRVAYNEQFF. CDR3 nucleotides: TGTGCCAGCAGCTCGGACAGGGTTGCCTACAATGAGCAGTTCTTC. V is TRBV11-2 and J is TRBJ2-1; TRBD1 matches 8 bases. J was trimmed by 2 bases and V by 4 bases; bases with no gene match: 4. Germline V gene data show CDR1 as SGHAT and CDR2 as FQNNGV. The CDR3 is 15 amino acids.

Here the CDR3 DNA reads TGCGCCAGCAGCTCCGGCGGGGCAGGGGCTAACTATGGCTACACCTTC. It encodes CASSSGGAGANYGYTF. The chain uses TRBV5-1 and TRBJ1-2; D is possibly TRBD1 (6 bases). The CDR3 length is 16 residues. The germline CDR1 and CDR2 sequences are SGHRS and YFSETQ. The ends were cut back, 3 bases at V and 0 bases at J, with 15 bases in the middle.

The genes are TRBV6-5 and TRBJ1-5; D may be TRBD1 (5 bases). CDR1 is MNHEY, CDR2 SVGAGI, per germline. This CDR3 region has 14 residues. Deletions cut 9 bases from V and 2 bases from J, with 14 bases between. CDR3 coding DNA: TGTGCCAGTTGGGGCAGGAAAGGCAATCAGCCCCAGCATTTT. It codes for CASWGRKGNQPQHF.

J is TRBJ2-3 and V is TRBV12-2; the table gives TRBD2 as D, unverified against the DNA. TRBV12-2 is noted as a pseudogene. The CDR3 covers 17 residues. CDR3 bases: TGTGCAAGTCGCTTAGGGTCGGGGACTAGCGGCACAGATACGCAGTATTTT. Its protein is CASRLGSGTSGTDTQYF.